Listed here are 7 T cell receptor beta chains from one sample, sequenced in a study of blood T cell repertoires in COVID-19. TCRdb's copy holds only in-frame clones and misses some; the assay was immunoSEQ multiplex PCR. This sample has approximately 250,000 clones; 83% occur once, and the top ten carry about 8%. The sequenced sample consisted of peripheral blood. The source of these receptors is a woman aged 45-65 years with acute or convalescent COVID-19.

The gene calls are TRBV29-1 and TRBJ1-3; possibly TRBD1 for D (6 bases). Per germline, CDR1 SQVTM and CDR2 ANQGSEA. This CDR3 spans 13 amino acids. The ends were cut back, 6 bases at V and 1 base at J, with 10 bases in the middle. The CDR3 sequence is CSVSDSSGNTIYF. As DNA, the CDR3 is TGCAGCGTATCGGACAGTTCTGGAAACACCATATATTTT.

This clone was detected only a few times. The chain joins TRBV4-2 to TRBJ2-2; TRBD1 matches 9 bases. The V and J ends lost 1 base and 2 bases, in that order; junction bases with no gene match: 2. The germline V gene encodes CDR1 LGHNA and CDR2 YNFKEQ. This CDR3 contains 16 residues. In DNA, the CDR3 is TGTGCCAGCAGCCAAGGGACAGGGGTTAACACCGGGGAGCTGTTTTTT. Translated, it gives CASSQGTGVNTGELFF.

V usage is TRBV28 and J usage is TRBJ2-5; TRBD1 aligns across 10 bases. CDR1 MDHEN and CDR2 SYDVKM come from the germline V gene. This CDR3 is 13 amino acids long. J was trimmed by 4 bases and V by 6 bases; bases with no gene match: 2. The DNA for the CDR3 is TGTGCCAGCAGGACAGGGGGCATAGAGACCCAGTACTTC. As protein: CASRTGGIETQYF.

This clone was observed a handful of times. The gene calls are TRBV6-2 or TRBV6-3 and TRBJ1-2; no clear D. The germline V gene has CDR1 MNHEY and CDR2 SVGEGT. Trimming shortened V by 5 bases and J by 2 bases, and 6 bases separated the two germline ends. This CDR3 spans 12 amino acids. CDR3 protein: CASSGPNYGYTF. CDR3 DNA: TGTGCCAGCAGTGGGCCGAACTATGGCTACACCTTC.

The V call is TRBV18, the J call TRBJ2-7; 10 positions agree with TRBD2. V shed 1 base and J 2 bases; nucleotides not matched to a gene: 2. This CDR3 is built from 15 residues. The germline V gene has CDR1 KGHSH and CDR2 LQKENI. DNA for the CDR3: TGTGCCAGCTCACCACAAGCGGGAGGGCCCTACGAGCAGTACTTC. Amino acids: CASSPQAGGPYEQYF.

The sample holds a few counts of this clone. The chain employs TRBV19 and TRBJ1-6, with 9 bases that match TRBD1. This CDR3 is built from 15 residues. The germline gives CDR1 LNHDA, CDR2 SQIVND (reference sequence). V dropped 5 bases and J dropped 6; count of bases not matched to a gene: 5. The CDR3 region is CASSPRTGVNSPLHF. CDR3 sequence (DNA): TGTGCCAGTAGTCCCCGGACAGGGGTTAATTCACCCCTCCACTTT.

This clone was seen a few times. The DNA of the CDR3 is TGTGCCAGCAGCTTGAGGCAGGGGTCAACTGAAGCTTTCTTT. It specifies CASSLRQGSTEAFF. The chain recombines TRBV5-4 with TRBJ1-1, with D possibly TRBD1 on 6 matching bases. Germline CDR1 reads SGHNT; CDR2 reads YYREEE (reference sequence). The V gene lost 1 base and the J gene lost 5 bases, with 12 bases spanning the gap. This CDR3 is 14 amino acids long.